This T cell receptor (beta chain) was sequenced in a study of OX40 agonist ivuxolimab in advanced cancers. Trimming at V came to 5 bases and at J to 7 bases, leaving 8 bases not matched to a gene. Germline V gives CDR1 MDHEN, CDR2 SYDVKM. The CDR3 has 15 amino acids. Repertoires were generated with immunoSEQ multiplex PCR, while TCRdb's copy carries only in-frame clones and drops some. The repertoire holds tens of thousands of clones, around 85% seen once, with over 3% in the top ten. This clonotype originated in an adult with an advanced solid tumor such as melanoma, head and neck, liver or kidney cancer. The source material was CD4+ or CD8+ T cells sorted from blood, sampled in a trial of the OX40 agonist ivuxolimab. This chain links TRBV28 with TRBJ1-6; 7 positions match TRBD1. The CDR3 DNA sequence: TGTGCCAGCAGTCTCCCGGGCAGGGGGAATTCACCCCTCCACTTT. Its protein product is CASSLPGRGNSPLHF.